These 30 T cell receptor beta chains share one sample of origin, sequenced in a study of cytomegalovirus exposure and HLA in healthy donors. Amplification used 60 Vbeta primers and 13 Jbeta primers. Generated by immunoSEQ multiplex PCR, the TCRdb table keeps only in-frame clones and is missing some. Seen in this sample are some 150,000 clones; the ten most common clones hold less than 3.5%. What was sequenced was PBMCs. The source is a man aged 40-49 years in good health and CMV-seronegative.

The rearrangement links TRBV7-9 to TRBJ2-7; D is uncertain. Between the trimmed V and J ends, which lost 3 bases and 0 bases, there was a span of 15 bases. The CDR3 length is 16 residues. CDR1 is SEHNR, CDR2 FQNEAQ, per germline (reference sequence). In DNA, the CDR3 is TGTGCCAGCAGCTTCCTTCCAGACACCTCCTCCTACGAGCAGTACTTC. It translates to CASSFLPDTSSYEQYF.

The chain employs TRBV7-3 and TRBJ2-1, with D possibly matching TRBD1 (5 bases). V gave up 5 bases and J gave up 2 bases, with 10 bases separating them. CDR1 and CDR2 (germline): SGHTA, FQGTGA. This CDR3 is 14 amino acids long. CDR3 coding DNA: TGTGCCAGCAGCCGCCAGGGTACCTACAATGAGCAGTTCTTC. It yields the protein CASSRQGTYNEQFF.

Written as DNA, the CDR3 is TGTGCCAGCAGTTACGAAATAGCGGGGGGTACAGATACGCAGTATTTT. This gives the protein CASSYEIAGGTDTQYF. V and J are TRBV6-5 and TRBJ2-3; 10 bases are shared with TRBD2. This CDR3 has 16 residues. Germline CDR1 and CDR2: MNHEY and SVGAGI. J gave up 3 bases and V 2 bases, and 5 bases lay outside the gene matches.

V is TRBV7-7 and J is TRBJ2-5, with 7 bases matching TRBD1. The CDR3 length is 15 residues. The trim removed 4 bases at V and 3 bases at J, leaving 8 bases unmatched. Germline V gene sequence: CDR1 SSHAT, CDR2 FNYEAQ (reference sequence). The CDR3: CASSSPPGQEETQYF. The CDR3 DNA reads TGTGCCAGCAGCTCTCCCCCCGGACAGGAAGAGACCCAGTACTTC.

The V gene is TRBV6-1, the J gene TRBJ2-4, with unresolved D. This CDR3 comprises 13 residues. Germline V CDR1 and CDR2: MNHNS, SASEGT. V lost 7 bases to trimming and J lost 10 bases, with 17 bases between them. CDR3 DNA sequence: TGTGCCAGCACGAGACTCGCCCCTGGGATTCAGTACTTC. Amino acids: CASTRLAPGIQYF.

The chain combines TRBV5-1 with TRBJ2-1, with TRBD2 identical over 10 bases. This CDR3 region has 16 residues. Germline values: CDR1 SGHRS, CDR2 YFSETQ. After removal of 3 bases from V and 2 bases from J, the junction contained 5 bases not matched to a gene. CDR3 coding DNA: TGCGCCAGCAGCTATGAACTAGCGGGGACCTACAATGAGCAGTTCTTC. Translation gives CASSYELAGTYNEQFF.

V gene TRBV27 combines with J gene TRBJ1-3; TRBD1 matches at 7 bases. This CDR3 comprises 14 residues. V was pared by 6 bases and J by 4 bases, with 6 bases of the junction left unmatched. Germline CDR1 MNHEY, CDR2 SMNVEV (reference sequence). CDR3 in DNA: TGTGCCAGCAGGAAGGGGGCGGCGGGAAACACCATATATTTT. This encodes CASRKGAAGNTIYF.

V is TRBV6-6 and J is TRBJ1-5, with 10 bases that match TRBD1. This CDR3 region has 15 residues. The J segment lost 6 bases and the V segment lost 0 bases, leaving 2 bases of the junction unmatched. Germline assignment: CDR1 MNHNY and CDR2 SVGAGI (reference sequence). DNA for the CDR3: TGTGCCAGCAGTTACTCGGACAGGGGGGGTCAGCCCCAGCATTTT. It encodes CASSYSDRGGQPQHF.

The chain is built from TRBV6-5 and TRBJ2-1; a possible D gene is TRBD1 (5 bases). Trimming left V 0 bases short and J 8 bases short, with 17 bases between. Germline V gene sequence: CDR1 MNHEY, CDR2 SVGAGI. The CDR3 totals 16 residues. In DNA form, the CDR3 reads TGTGCCAGCAGTTACTCGGTACAGTCCAAGGGGCATGAGCAGTTCTTC. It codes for CASSYSVQSKGHEQFF.

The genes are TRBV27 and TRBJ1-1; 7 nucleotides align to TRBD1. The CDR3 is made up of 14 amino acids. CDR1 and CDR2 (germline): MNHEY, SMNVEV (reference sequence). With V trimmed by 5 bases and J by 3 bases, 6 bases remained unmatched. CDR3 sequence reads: CASSLRTGDTEAFF. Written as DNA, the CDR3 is TGTGCCAGCAGTCTCCGGACAGGCGACACTGAAGCTTTCTTT.

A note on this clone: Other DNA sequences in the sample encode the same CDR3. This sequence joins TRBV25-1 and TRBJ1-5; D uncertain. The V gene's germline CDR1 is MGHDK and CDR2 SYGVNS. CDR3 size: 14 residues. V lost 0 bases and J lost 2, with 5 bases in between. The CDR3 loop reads CASSEYSGNQPQHF. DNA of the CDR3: TGTGCCAGCAGTGAATATTCAGGCAATCAGCCCCAGCATTTT.

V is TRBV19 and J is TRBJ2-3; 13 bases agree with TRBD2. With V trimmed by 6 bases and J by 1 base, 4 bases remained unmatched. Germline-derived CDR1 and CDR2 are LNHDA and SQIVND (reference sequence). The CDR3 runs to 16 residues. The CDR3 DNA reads TGTGCCAGTAGGGGACTAGCGGGACCCCGCACAGATACGCAGTATTTT. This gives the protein CASRGLAGPRTDTQYF.

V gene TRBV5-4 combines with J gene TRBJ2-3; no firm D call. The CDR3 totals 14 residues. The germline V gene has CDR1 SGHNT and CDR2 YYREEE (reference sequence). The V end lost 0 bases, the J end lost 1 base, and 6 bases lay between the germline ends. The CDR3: CASSLGLRTDTQYF. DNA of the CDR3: TGTGCCAGCAGCTTGGGACTCCGCACAGATACGCAGTATTTT.

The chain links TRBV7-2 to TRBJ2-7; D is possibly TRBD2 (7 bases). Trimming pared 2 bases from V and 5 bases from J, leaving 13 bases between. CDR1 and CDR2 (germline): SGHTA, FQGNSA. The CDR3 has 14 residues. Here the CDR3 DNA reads TGTGCCAGCAGCTTAAGGGGGGGTTCCCACGAGCAGTACTTC. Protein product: CASSLRGGSHEQYF.

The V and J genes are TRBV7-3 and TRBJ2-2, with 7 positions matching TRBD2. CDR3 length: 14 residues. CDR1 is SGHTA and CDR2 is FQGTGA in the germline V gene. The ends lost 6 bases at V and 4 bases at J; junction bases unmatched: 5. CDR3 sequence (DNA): TGTGCCAGCAGTTTGGGGGGGGGCACCGGGGAGCTGTTTTTT. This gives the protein CASSLGGGTGELFF.

CDR3 region: CASSQDDWQTGSPLHF. The DNA for the CDR3 is TGTGCCAGCAGCCAAGATGATTGGCAGACAGGTTCACCCCTCCACTTT. The rearrangement joins TRBV4-2 to TRBJ1-6; D possibly corresponds to TRBD1 (6 bases). The CDR3 sequence is 16 residues long. CDR1 and CDR2 (germline): LGHNA, YNFKEQ. The V end was cut by 0 bases, the J end by 9 bases, with 15 bases between.

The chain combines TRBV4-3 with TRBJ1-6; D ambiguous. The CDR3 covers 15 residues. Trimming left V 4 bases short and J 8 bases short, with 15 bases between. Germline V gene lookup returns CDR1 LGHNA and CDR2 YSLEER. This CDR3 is CASSPRATEYSPLHF. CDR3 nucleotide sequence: TGCGCCAGCAGCCCCCGCGCTACAGAATATTCACCCCTCCACTTT.

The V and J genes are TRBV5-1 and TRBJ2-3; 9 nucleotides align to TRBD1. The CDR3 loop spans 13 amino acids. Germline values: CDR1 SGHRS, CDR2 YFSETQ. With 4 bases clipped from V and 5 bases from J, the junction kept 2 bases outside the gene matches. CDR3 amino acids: CASSPDRGDTQYF. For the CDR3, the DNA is TGCGCCAGCAGCCCGGACAGGGGAGATACGCAGTATTTT.

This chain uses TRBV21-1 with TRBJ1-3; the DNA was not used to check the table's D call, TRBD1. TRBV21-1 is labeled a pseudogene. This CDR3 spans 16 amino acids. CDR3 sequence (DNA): TGTGCCAGCAGGCGGACAGTTTCGACATCTGGAAACACCATATATTTT. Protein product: CASRRTVSTSGNTIYF.

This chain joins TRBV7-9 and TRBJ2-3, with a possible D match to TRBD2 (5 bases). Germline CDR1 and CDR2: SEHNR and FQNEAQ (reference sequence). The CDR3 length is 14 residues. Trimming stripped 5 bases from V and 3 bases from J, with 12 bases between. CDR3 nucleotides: TGTGCCAGCAGCCGCCCCCCGGGGACAGATACGCAGTATTTT. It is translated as CASSRPPGTDTQYF.

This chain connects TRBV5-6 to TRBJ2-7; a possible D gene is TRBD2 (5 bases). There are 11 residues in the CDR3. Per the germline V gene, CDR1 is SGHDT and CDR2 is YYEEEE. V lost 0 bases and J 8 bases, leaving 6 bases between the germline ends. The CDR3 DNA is TGTGCCAGCAGCTTGGGAGGGAAGCAGTACTTC. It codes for CASSLGGKQYF.

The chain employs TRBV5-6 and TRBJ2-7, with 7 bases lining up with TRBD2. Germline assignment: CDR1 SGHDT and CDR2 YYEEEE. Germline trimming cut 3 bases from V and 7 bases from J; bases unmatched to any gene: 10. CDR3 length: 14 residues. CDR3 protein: CASSYSGTIGEQYF. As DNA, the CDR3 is TGTGCCAGCAGCTATTCCGGGACTATAGGAGAGCAGTACTTC.

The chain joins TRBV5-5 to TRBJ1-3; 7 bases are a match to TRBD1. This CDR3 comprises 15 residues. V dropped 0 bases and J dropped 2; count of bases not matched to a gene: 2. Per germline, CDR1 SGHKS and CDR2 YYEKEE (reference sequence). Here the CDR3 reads CASSLEQGTGNTIYF. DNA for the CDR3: TGTGCCAGCAGCTTGGAACAGGGGACTGGAAACACCATATATTTT.

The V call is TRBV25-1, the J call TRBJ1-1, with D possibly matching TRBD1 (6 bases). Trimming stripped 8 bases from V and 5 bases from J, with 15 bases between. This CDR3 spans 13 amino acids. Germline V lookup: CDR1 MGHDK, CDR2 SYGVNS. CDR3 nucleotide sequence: TGTGCCAGCTGGGGTACAGGGAATACTGAAGCTTTCTTT. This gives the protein CASWGTGNTEAFF.

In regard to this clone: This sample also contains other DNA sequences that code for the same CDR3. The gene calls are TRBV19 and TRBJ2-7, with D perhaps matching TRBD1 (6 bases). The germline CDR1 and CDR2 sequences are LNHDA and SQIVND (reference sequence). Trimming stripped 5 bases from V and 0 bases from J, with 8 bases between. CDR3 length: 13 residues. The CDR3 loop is CASSLDSSYEQYF. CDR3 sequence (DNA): TGTGCCAGTAGTCTGGACAGCTCCTACGAGCAGTACTTC. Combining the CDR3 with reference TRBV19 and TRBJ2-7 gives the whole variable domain DGGITQSPKYLFRKEGQNVTLSCEQNLNHDAMYWYRQDPGQGLRLIYYSQIVNDFQKGDIAEGYSVSREKKESFPLTVTSAQKNPTAFYLCASSLDSSYEQYFGPGTRLTVT.

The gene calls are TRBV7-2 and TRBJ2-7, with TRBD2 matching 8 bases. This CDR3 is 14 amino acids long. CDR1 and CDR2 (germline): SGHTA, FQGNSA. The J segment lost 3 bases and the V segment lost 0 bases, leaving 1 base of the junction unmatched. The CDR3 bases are TGTGCCAGCAGCTTAGCGGGACTAGTCTACGAGCAGTACTTC. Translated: CASSLAGLVYEQYF. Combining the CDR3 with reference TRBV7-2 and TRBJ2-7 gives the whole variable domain GAGVSQSPSNKVTEKGKDVELRCDPISGHTALYWYRQSLGQGLEFLIYFQGNSAPDKSGLPSDRFSAERTGGSVSTLTIQRTQQEDSAVYLCASSLAGLVYEQYFGPGTRLTVT.

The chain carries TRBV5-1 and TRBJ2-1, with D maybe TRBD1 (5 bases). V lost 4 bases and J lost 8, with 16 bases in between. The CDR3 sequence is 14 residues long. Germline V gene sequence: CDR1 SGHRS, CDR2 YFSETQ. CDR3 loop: CASSATARWDEQFF. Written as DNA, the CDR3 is TGCGCCAGCAGCGCGACAGCCCGCTGGGATGAGCAGTTCTTC.

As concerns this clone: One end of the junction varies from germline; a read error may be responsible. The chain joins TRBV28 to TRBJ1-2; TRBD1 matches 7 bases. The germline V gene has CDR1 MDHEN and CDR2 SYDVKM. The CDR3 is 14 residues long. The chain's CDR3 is CASRGTVPNYGHTF. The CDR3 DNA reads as TGTGCCAGCAGAGGGACAGTTCCTAACTATGGCCACACCTTC.

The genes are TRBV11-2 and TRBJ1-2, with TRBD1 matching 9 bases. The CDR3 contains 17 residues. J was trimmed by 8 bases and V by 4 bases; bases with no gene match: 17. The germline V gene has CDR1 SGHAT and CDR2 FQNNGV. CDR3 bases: TGTGCCAGCAGCTCTACTCGGGAACAGGGGGCGCGTAGAGGCTACACCTTC. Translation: CASSSTREQGARRGYTF.

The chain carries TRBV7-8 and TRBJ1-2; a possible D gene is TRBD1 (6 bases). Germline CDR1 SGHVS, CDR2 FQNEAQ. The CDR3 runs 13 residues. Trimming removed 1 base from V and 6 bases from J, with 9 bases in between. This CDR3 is CASSLDHRDGYTF. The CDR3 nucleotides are TGTGCCAGCAGCTTAGACCACAGGGATGGCTACACCTTC.